This T cell receptor (beta chain) was observed in a study of T-cell reconstitution after alpha-beta-depleted transplantation in children. This clonotype has at least ten counts. Library preparation (for TCRbeta) was performed with unique molecular identifiers. TCRdb reanalysed the PCR reads using MiXCR and keeps one entry per CDR3 protein. The table shows approximately 490,000 distinct CDR3 sequences, with more than 9% occurring only once. J lost 0 bases, V lost 9 bases, and 6 bases had no gene match. The germline V gene has CDR1 LNHDA and CDR2 SQIVND (reference sequence). This CDR3 comprises 15 residues.

Sequencing was performed on PBMCs, taken before TCRalphabeta/CD19-depleted stem cell transplant. The sequence was obtained from a child younger than 10 with inherited bone marrow failure, due to receive a stem cell transplant. The chain combines TRBV19 with TRBJ2-1; 9 nucleotides align to TRBD2. CDR3 nucleotides: TGTGCCAGCAGCATTAGCGGGAGCTCCTACAATGAGCAGTTCTTC. It yields the protein CASSISGSSYNEQFF.